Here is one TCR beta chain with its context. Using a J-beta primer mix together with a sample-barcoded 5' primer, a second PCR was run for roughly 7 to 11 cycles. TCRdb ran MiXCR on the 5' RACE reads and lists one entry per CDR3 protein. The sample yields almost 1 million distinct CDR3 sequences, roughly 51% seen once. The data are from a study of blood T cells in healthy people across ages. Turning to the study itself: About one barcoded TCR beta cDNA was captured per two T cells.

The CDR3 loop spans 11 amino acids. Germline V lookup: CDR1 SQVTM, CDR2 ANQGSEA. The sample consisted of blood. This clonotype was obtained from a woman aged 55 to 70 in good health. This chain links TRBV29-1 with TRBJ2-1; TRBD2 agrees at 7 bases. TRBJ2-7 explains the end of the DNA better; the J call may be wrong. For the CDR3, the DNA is TGCGGCGGGAGCTCCTACAATGAGCAGTACTTC. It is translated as CGGSSYNEQYF.